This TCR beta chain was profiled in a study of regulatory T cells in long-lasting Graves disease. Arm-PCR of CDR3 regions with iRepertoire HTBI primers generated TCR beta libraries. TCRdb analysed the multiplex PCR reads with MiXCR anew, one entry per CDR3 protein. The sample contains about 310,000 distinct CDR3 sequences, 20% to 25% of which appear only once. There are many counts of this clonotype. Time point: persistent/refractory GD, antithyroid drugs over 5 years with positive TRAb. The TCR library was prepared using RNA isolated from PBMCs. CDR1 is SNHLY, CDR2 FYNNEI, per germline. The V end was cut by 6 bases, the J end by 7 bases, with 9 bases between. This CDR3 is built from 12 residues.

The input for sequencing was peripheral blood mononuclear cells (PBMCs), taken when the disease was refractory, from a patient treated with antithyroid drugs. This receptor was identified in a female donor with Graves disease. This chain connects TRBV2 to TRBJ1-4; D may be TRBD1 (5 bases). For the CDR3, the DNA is TGTGCCAGCAGACCGCAGGGTGAAAAACTGTTTTTT. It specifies CASRPQGEKLFF. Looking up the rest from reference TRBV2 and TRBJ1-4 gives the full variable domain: EPEVTQTPSHQVTQMGQEVILRCVPISNHLYFYWYRQILGQKVEFLVSFYNNEISEKSEIFDDQFSVERPDGSNFTLKIRSTKLEDSAMYFCASRPQGEKLFFGSGTQLSVL.